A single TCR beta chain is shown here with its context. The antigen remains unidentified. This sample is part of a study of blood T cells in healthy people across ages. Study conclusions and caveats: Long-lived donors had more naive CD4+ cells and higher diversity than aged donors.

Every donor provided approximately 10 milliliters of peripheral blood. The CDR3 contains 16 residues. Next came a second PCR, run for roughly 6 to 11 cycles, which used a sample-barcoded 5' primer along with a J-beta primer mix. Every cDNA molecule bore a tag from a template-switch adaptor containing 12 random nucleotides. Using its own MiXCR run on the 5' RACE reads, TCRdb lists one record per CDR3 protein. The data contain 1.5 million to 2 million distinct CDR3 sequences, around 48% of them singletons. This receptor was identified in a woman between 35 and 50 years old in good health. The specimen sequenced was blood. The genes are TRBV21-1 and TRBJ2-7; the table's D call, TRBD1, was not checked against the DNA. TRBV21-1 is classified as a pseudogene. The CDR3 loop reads CASSKTQGNESGEQYF. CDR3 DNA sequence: TGTGCCAGCAGCAAAACCCAGGGGAACGAATCGGGCGAGCAGTACTTC.